Listed below are T cell receptor beta chains from one sample, sequenced in a study of radiotherapy plus CTLA-4 blockade in lung cancer. Repertoires were generated with immunoSEQ multiplex PCR, while TCRdb's copy carries only in-frame clones and drops some. The sample holds around 59,000 clones, roughly 76% seen once. The sequenced sample was peripheral blood, obtained from a patient treated with radiotherapy plus ipilimumab. These receptors were collected from a human donor with non-small cell lung cancer whose response to radiotherapy plus ipilimumab could not be evaluated. Each CDR3 is given with its conserved first and last residue. The D gene is left open where the match is weak. Clone sizes are given selectively: once, few, many, or a class where the clone is expanded.

abundance: .
v_gene: TRBV29-1
j_gene: TRBJ2-1
d_gene: .
CDR3nt: TGCAGCGTTGACAGACTAGGGGCAGTTGATGAGCAGTTCTTC
CDR3aa: CSVDRLGAVDEQFF

abundance: .
v_gene: TRBV19
j_gene: TRBJ2-1
d_gene: TRBD2
CDR3nt: TGTGCCAGTAGTACGACTAGCGGTCCCAGGAATGAGCAGTTCTTC
CDR3aa: CASSTTSGPRNEQFF

abundance: .
v_gene: TRBV11-2
j_gene: TRBJ2-1
d_gene: .
CDR3nt: TGTGCCAGCAGCTTAGGGGAACAGGGATACGAGCAGTTCTTC
CDR3aa: CASSLGEQGYEQFF

abundance: .
v_gene: TRBV28
j_gene: TRBJ1-1
d_gene: TRBD1
CDR3nt: TGTGCCAGCAGAAGCCGGGACAGGGCCCTTGAAGCTTTCTTT
CDR3aa: CASRSRDRALEAFF

abundance: .
v_gene: TRBV7-2
j_gene: TRBJ2-5
d_gene: .
CDR3nt: TGTGCCAGCAGCTTTGCGAGGGGGGGAGAGACCCAGTACTTC
CDR3aa: CASSFARGGETQYF

abundance: few
v_gene: TRBV11-2
j_gene: TRBJ1-1
d_gene: .
CDR3nt: TGTGCCAGCAGCTACAGGGTTAACACTGAAGCTTTCTTT
CDR3aa: CASSYRVNTEAFF

abundance: .
v_gene: TRBV5-1
j_gene: TRBJ1-2
d_gene: TRBD1
CDR3nt: TGCGCCAGCAGCTTGGGAGGGGGCGGTAATGGCTACACCTTC
CDR3aa: CASSLGGGGNGYTF

abundance: few
v_gene: TRBV4-3
j_gene: TRBJ2-1
d_gene: .
CDR3nt: TGCGCCAGCAGCCCCGACTACTACAATGAGCAGTTCTTC
CDR3aa: CASSPDYYNEQFF

abundance: .
v_gene: TRBV7-2
j_gene: TRBJ2-1
d_gene: TRBD2
CDR3nt: TGTGCCACCGGGACTAGCGGGGGGGGACCTCTGGGGGAGCAGTTCTTC
CDR3aa: CATGTSGGGPLGEQFF

abundance: .
v_gene: TRBV15
j_gene: TRBJ1-1
d_gene: .
CDR3nt: TGTGCCACCAGCAGAGATCTTTACACTGAAGCTTTCTTT
CDR3aa: CATSRDLYTEAFF

abundance: few
v_gene: TRBV11-2
j_gene: TRBJ2-7
d_gene: TRBD1
CDR3nt: TGTGCCAGCAGCACCGAGACAGGGAGCTCCTACGAGCAGTACTTC
CDR3aa: CASSTETGSSYEQYF

abundance: .
v_gene: TRBV5-1
j_gene: TRBJ1-1
d_gene: .
CDR3nt: TGTGCCAGCAGCTTGACAGGAATGATGAACACTGAAGCTTTCTTT
CDR3aa: CASSLTGMMNTEAFF

abundance: few
v_gene: TRBV11-1
j_gene: TRBJ2-7
d_gene: TRBD2
CDR3nt: TGTGCCAGCAGCTTAGGAGCGGGAGATGGCTACGAGCAGTACTTC
CDR3aa: CASSLGAGDGYEQYF

abundance: .
v_gene: TRBV11-3
j_gene: TRBJ1-2
d_gene: .
CDR3nt: TGTGCCAGCAGCCCCCCAGGACAGTGGCCCCGGGGCTACACCTTC
CDR3aa: CASSPPGQWPRGYTF

abundance: .
v_gene: TRBV29-1
j_gene: TRBJ1-2
d_gene: .
CDR3nt: TGCAGCGTTGAGGACGGGAGAGCTAACTATGGCTACACCTTC
CDR3aa: CSVEDGRANYGYTF

abundance: few
v_gene: TRBV30
j_gene: TRBJ1-2
d_gene: TRBD1
CDR3nt: TGTGCCTGGAGTGGGACAGGGGTCTATGGCTACACCTTC
CDR3aa: CAWSGTGVYGYTF

abundance: .
v_gene: TRBV28
j_gene: TRBJ1-4
d_gene: TRBD1
CDR3nt: TGTGCCAGCAGTCCACCGACAGGGGGGCAAGAAAAACTGTTTTTT
CDR3aa: CASSPPTGGQEKLFF

abundance: .
v_gene: TRBV6-6
j_gene: TRBJ1-5
d_gene: .
CDR3nt: TGTGCCAGCAGGGGACAACCGGTCAATCAGCCCCAGCATTTT
CDR3aa: CASRGQPVNQPQHF

abundance: .
v_gene: TRBV6-1
j_gene: TRBJ1-2
d_gene: TRBD1
CDR3nt: TGTGCCAGCACCAAGGACAGGGGCCATGGCTACACCTTC
CDR3aa: CASTKDRGHGYTF

abundance: .
v_gene: TRBV6-5
j_gene: TRBJ1-2
d_gene: .
CDR3nt: TGTGCCAGCAGTTACTCCGGGGTATCTGGCTACACCTTC
CDR3aa: CASSYSGVSGYTF

abundance: .
v_gene: TRBV11-2
j_gene: TRBJ2-7
d_gene: .
CDR3nt: TGTGCCAGCAGCTTAGGACTATCCTCCTACGAGCAGTACTTC
CDR3aa: CASSLGLSSYEQYF

abundance: once
v_gene: TRBV6-5
j_gene: TRBJ2-6
d_gene: .
CDR3nt: TGTGCCAGCAGTTACATGGCAGGGGCCAACGTCCTGACTTTC
CDR3aa: CASSYMAGANVLTF

abundance: .
v_gene: TRBV7-6
j_gene: TRBJ2-1
d_gene: TRBD2
CDR3nt: TGTGCCAGCAGCCGCATAGCGGGAGGGCTTAATGAGCAGTTCTTC
CDR3aa: CASSRIAGGLNEQFF

abundance: .
v_gene: TRBV15
j_gene: TRBJ1-4
d_gene: TRBD1
CDR3nt: TGTGCCACCAGCCTGGGACAGGGGAATGGTGAAAAACTGTTTTTT
CDR3aa: CATSLGQGNGEKLFF

abundance: .
v_gene: TRBV30
j_gene: TRBJ2-4
d_gene: .
CDR3nt: TGTGCCTGGAGTCCCCACCAGGGATACAAAAACATTCAGTACTTC
CDR3aa: CAWSPHQGYKNIQYF

abundance: once
v_gene: TRBV30
j_gene: TRBJ1-2
d_gene: .
CDR3nt: TGTGCCTGGAGTGTACAAGGGGCCAGAGGCTACACCTTC
CDR3aa: CAWSVQGARGYTF

abundance: .
v_gene: TRBV4-2
j_gene: TRBJ1-2
d_gene: .
CDR3nt: TGTGCCAGCAGCCAAACGGGACAAGATAACTATGGCTACACCTTC
CDR3aa: CASSQTGQDNYGYTF

abundance: .
v_gene: TRBV18
j_gene: TRBJ1-1
d_gene: TRBD1
CDR3nt: TGTGCCAGCTCACCCACGGCCCGTGCAGGGGGCCGGCGTGGGGGTGGGGACTCTGAAGCTTTCTTT
CDR3aa: CASSPTARAGGRRGGGDSEAFF

abundance: .
v_gene: TRBV2
j_gene: TRBJ2-3
d_gene: TRBD1
CDR3nt: TGTGCCAGCAGTGTCAGTAAGGGGGCAACAGATACGCAGTATTTT
CDR3aa: CASSVSKGATDTQYF

abundance: .
v_gene: TRBV30
j_gene: TRBJ1-1
d_gene: TRBD1
CDR3nt: TGTGCCTCTAACAGGGGTACTGAAGCTTTCTTT
CDR3aa: CASNRGTEAFF

abundance: .
v_gene: TRBV30
j_gene: TRBJ2-3
d_gene: TRBD2
CDR3nt: TGTGCCTGCGGGACTAGCGGGTTACCTAGCACAGATACGCAGTATTTT
CDR3aa: CACGTSGLPSTDTQYF

abundance: .
v_gene: TRBV11-2
j_gene: TRBJ2-1
d_gene: TRBD2
CDR3nt: TGTGCCAGCAGCTTAGATGGGCTAGCGGGGGGTTTCTACAATGAGCAGTTCTTC
CDR3aa: CASSLDGLAGGFYNEQFF

abundance: .
v_gene: TRBV20-1
j_gene: TRBJ2-1
d_gene: .
CDR3nt: TGCAGTGCTAGAATCCGGGAAGAGCAGTTCTTC
CDR3aa: CSARIREEQFF

abundance: .
v_gene: TRBV11-2
j_gene: TRBJ1-6
d_gene: TRBD1
CDR3nt: TGTGCCAGCAGCTCGCAGGACAGGGGAGGATCACCCCTCCACTTT
CDR3aa: CASSSQDRGGSPLHF

abundance: few
v_gene: TRBV6-1
j_gene: TRBJ2-7
d_gene: .
CDR3nt: TGTGCCAGCACCAATCTGGGACAATACGAGCAGTACTTC
CDR3aa: CASTNLGQYEQYF

abundance: .
v_gene: TRBV5-5
j_gene: TRBJ2-7
d_gene: .
CDR3nt: TGTGCCAGCAGCTTAGGGTCTAGCTCCGAGCAGTACTTC
CDR3aa: CASSLGSSSEQYF

abundance: once
v_gene: TRBV29-1
j_gene: TRBJ2-1
d_gene: .
CDR3nt: TGCAGCGTCCACTCTGGAGTCGGGGGGCCGGGAAATGAGCAGTTCTTC
CDR3aa: CSVHSGVGGPGNEQFF

abundance: .
v_gene: TRBV11-3
j_gene: TRBJ1-1
d_gene: TRBD1
CDR3nt: TGTGCCAGCAGCCCGGGGACAGTGATGGGGAACACTGAAGCTTTCTTT
CDR3aa: CASSPGTVMGNTEAFF

abundance: few
v_gene: TRBV7-9
j_gene: TRBJ1-5
d_gene: TRBD1
CDR3nt: TGTGCCAGCAGCGTAACAGGGGATCAGCCCCAGCATTTT
CDR3aa: CASSVTGDQPQHF

abundance: .
v_gene: TRBV5-1
j_gene: TRBJ2-7
d_gene: .
CDR3nt: TGCGCCAGCAGCTTGGCCGGGGGGCCTAGCGCCTACGAGCAGTACTTC
CDR3aa: CASSLAGGPSAYEQYF

abundance: few
v_gene: TRBV28
j_gene: TRBJ1-2
d_gene: .
CDR3nt: TGTGCCAGCAGTGCGGAGTATGGCTATGGCTACACCTTC
CDR3aa: CASSAEYGYGYTF

abundance: .
v_gene: TRBV7-9
j_gene: TRBJ2-5
d_gene: TRBD1
CDR3nt: TGTGCCAGCAGCCCCAGGGGGCCGGAGACCCAGTACTTC
CDR3aa: CASSPRGPETQYF

abundance: .
v_gene: TRBV5-1
j_gene: TRBJ2-5
d_gene: TRBD2
CDR3nt: TGCGCCAGCAGCTTGCGGCGGGGGGCGAGGGGGGAGACCCAGTACTTC
CDR3aa: CASSLRRGARGETQYF

abundance: .
v_gene: TRBV5-1
j_gene: TRBJ1-4
d_gene: .
CDR3nt: TGCGCCAGCAGCCTCGGCGGGGGCCAGACAACTAATGAAAAACTGTTTTTT
CDR3aa: CASSLGGGQTTNEKLFF

abundance: .
v_gene: TRBV19
j_gene: TRBJ2-6
d_gene: TRBD1
CDR3nt: TGTGCCAGTAGTAGAAAGACAGGGGCTGGGGCCAACGTCCTGACTTTC
CDR3aa: CASSRKTGAGANVLTF

abundance: .
v_gene: TRBV9
j_gene: TRBJ2-7
d_gene: TRBD2
CDR3nt: TGTGCCAGCAGCGTAGCCAGCGGGGAAACCTACGAGCAGTACTTC
CDR3aa: CASSVASGETYEQYF

abundance: few
v_gene: TRBV2
j_gene: TRBJ1-1
d_gene: .
CDR3nt: TGTGCCAGTACTCGGGGCAGGGGTAACACTGAAGCTTTCTTT
CDR3aa: CASTRGRGNTEAFF

abundance: .
v_gene: TRBV2
j_gene: TRBJ1-2
d_gene: .
CDR3nt: TGTGCCAGCAGTGCGAACAGGGATGGCTACACCTTC
CDR3aa: CASSANRDGYTF

abundance: once
v_gene: TRBV10-3
j_gene: TRBJ2-5
d_gene: TRBD1
CDR3nt: TGTGCCATCAGCGAAGACAGGGTCGGAGACCAAGAGACCCAGTACTTC
CDR3aa: CAISEDRVGDQETQYF

abundance: .
v_gene: TRBV5-1
j_gene: TRBJ2-5
d_gene: TRBD1
CDR3nt: TGCGCCAGCAGCCCAGGACAGGGCTGGCAAGAGACCCAGTACTTC
CDR3aa: CASSPGQGWQETQYF

abundance: many
v_gene: TRBV4-1
j_gene: TRBJ1-2
d_gene: .
CDR3nt: TGCGCCAGCAGCCAAGATACTAACTATGGCTACACCTTC
CDR3aa: CASSQDTNYGYTF

abundance: .
v_gene: TRBV4-3
j_gene: TRBJ2-7
d_gene: .
CDR3nt: TGCGCCAGCAGCCAAGATCTAGGGGTCGAGCAGTACTTC
CDR3aa: CASSQDLGVEQYF

abundance: .
v_gene: TRBV30
j_gene: TRBJ2-2
d_gene: TRBD1
CDR3nt: TGTGCCTGGACTTTGGGACAGGAGACCGGGGAGCTGTTTTTT
CDR3aa: CAWTLGQETGELFF

abundance: .
v_gene: TRBV6-5
j_gene: TRBJ1-1
d_gene: .
CDR3nt: TGTGCCAGCAGTTACACACAGGGTACTGAAGCTTTCTTT
CDR3aa: CASSYTQGTEAFF

abundance: few
v_gene: TRBV29-1
j_gene: TRBJ2-5
d_gene: .
CDR3nt: TGCAGCGTTAATATAGCGGCCACCCAAGAGACCCAGTACTTC
CDR3aa: CSVNIAATQETQYF

abundance: .
v_gene: TRBV4-2
j_gene: TRBJ2-7
d_gene: TRBD1
CDR3nt: TGTGCCAGCAGCCAAGAGGGGACAGGGGTACACGAGCAGTACTTC
CDR3aa: CASSQEGTGVHEQYF

abundance: .
v_gene: TRBV29-1
j_gene: TRBJ2-1
d_gene: TRBD1
CDR3nt: TGCAGCGTTACCCCCGGGACAGGGTTGAGCGGCTCCTACAATGAGCAGTTCTTC
CDR3aa: CSVTPGTGLSGSYNEQFF

abundance: .
v_gene: TRBV2
j_gene: TRBJ1-1
d_gene: TRBD1
CDR3nt: TGTGCCAGCACGACAGGGTCCTTGAATACTGAAGCTTTCTTT
CDR3aa: CASTTGSLNTEAFF

abundance: .
v_gene: TRBV9
j_gene: TRBJ2-1
d_gene: TRBD2
CDR3nt: TGTGCCAGCAGCCCCCGGACTAGCAGGAGCGGGGGCAATGAGCAGTTCTTC
CDR3aa: CASSPRTSRSGGNEQFF

abundance: .
v_gene: TRBV19
j_gene: TRBJ1-4
d_gene: .
CDR3nt: TGTGCCAGTAGCTCCCATGACCAGGGGAATGAAAAACTGTTTTTT
CDR3aa: CASSSHDQGNEKLFF